The clone carrying this T cell receptor (beta chain) was counted many times. MiXCR, applied by TCRdb to the reads, yields one record per CDR3 protein. This sample has a few hundred thousand distinct CDR3 sequences, with roughly 13% found just once. The CDR3 is 15 residues long. Trimming took off 5 bases at V and 2 bases at J, with 16 bases between the two ends. The germline CDR1 and CDR2 sequences are MNHNS and SASEGT. The source of the sample is a study of T cell repertoires in cytomegalovirus infection. Sequencing input: PBMCs. The TCR comes from a human donor in good health (CMV status not recorded). Some clones in this sample may be carry-over from other donors' samples. V usage is TRBV6-1 and J usage is TRBJ2-7; possible D gene TRBD1, 5 bases. The CDR3 loop is CASSSRVVGTYEQYF. The DNA for the CDR3 is TGTGCCAGCAGTTCCAGGGTGGTAGGAACCTACGAGCAGTACTTC.